These T cell receptor beta chains were read from a single sample in a study of T cell responses to AZD1222 COVID-19 vaccine. Assay: immunoSEQ multiplex PCR; the TCRdb copy retains only in-frame clones and omits some. The top ten clones hold about 5% of a sample with some 100,000 clones, roughly 87% of them seen once. The specimen was peripheral blood, collected on day 0 of AZD1222 vaccination. The receptors shown here come from an adult in good health. The conserved cysteine and the conserved F or W are not part of the CDR3 here. The order of the fields is V gene, D gene, J gene, CDR3 length, CDR3 protein. The D gene is left open where the match is weak.

>TRBV10-3|TRBD2|TRBJ2-3|16
AISESNLAGGHTDTQY
>TRBV13|TRBD2|TRBJ2-3|14
ASSLRLAGVSDTQY
>TRBV7-2|TRBD2|TRBJ2-7|15
ASSVGLGRGSPYEQY
>TRBV20-1|-|TRBJ1-1|7
SASGRPF
>TRBV12-5|-|TRBJ2-1|11
ASGLDTGNEQF
>TRBV14|TRBD2|TRBJ2-2|14
ASSHLAGGNTGELF
>TRBV6-2/TRBV6-3|TRBD2|TRBJ2-3|15
ASSSGTSGGRTDTQY
>TRBV24-1|-|TRBJ2-3|14
ATSDHGRASADTQY
>TRBV5-1|-|TRBJ2-5|12
ASSLEFGEETQY
>TRBV27|-|TRBJ1-1|11
ASSPRGRYEAF
>TRBV28|-|TRBJ1-6|11
ASTWGRNSPLH
>TRBV7-9|-|TRBJ1-2|11
ASSSYSGSGYT
>TRBV20-1|TRBD1|TRBJ1-2|9
SAGGTADYT
>TRBV9|-|TRBJ1-3|14
ASSPKTPSGGNTIY
>TRBV11-2|TRBD2|TRBJ2-5|14
ASSLEGLARLETQY
>TRBV9|TRBD1|TRBJ1-6|16
ASSPLVGDRGFDSPLH
>TRBV3-1/TRBV3-2|TRBD1|TRBJ2-7|14
ASKELPGTGVYEQY
>TRBV3-1/TRBV3-2|TRBD1|TRBJ1-1|12
ASSRGQGIAEAF
>TRBV9|-|TRBJ2-3|14
ASSAGSGRATDTQY
>TRBV5-1|-|TRBJ2-2|13
ASSLDMRNTGELF
>TRBV18|TRBD2|TRBJ2-7|13
ASSLLAGGGYEQY
>TRBV10-3|-|TRBJ1-1|10
AISEEGSEAF
>TRBV4-3|-|TRBJ2-7|13
ASSQEWRQGGEQY
>TRBV18|-|TRBJ2-7|10
ASSQDGYEQY
>TRBV25-1|TRBD1|TRBJ1-2|14
ASSEPGTATNYGYT
>TRBV7-9|-|TRBJ1-4|13
ASSLPGRTNEKLF
>TRBV3-1/TRBV3-2|-|TRBJ1-2|9
ASSHRGGYT
>TRBV19|-|TRBJ2-1|12
ATSGGTSYNEQF
>TRBV27|-|TRBJ1-6|12
ASSPTSYNSPLH
>TRBV11-1|-|TRBJ2-7|11
ASSLAPRGEQY
>TRBV11-1|-|TRBJ2-5|13
ASSLEATEKETQY
>TRBV6-1|TRBD1|TRBJ2-7|12
ASSRTGNVNEQY
>TRBV29-1|-|TRBJ2-3|11
SVQALATDTQY
>TRBV15|-|TRBJ1-3|10
ATSREANTIY
>TRBV30|-|TRBJ1-2|13
AWSRARMPNYGYT
>TRBV5-6|-|TRBJ1-4|13
ASSLKDSPNEKLF
>TRBV19|-|TRBJ2-1|13
ASGTGRSSYNEQF
>TRBV4-3|-|TRBJ1-3|14
ASSQVMTVTGNTIY
>TRBV6-1|-|TRBJ1-3|15
ASSDRPEGGVGNTIY
>TRBV5-1|-|TRBJ2-7|12
ASSSPGDSYEQY
>TRBV19|TRBD2|TRBJ2-1|11
ASSGPLAGEQF
>TRBV9|-|TRBJ2-3|14
ASSVVGAPSTDTQY
>TRBV3-1/TRBV3-2|TRBD1|TRBJ2-5|12
ASSRGTGTETQY
>TRBV27|-|TRBJ2-7|11
ASSSGRPYEQY
>TRBV7-2|TRBD1|TRBJ1-2|12
ASSFGQAYYGYT
>TRBV28|-|TRBJ1-2|12
ASSPTQGGKGYT
>TRBV6-2/TRBV6-3|-|TRBJ1-5|13
ASSYRLQGGQPQH
>TRBV29-1|-|TRBJ1-2|11
SVLYPADYGYT
>TRBV28|TRBD1|TRBJ1-2|11
ASSVTGEDGYT
>TRBV11-2|-|TRBJ2-2|16
ASSLGVKRVPNTGELF
>TRBV19|TRBD1|TRBJ1-2|12
ASRYPGQLRGYT
>TRBV28|TRBD2|TRBJ2-7|13
ASSPGLAGVYEQY
>TRBV11-2|-|TRBJ2-7|14
ASSLDRRLVAFEQY